Listed here are 19 T cell receptor beta chains from one sample, sequenced in a study of blood T cell repertoires in COVID-19. Libraries were prepared by immunoSEQ multiplex PCR; TCRdb keeps only in-frame clonotypes and omits some of them. Of 150,000 to 200,000 clones in the sample, 80% to 90% are singletons; the top ten hold roughly 5.4%. The specimen was peripheral blood. The source is a woman in her fifties or sixties with COVID-19, enrolled during active disease.

The genes are TRBV5-6 and TRBJ1-1; D is unclear. The CDR3 is made up of 15 amino acids. The germline CDR1 and CDR2 sequences are SGHDT and YYEEEE. Trimming took 0 bases from V and 1 from J, leaving 10 bases between them. The CDR3 nucleotides read TGTGCCAGCAGCTTGGCCGCGGAGGGGAACACTGAAGCTTTCTTT. Its protein product is CASSLAAEGNTEAFF.

The genes are TRBV5-1 and TRBJ1-2, with a weak D call TRBD1 (5 bases). This CDR3 comprises 13 residues. Germline lookup yields CDR1 SGHRS and CDR2 YFSETQ. V lost 0 bases and J 4 bases, leaving 7 bases between the germline ends. The CDR3 coding sequence is TGCGCCAGCAGCTTGGGACAGAGCTATGGCTACACCTTC. This sequence encodes CASSLGQSYGYTF.

The V and J genes are TRBV15 and TRBJ1-1; D gene unclear. Germline V gives CDR1 LNHNV, CDR2 YYDKDF (reference sequence). This CDR3 is 13 amino acids long. V lost 5 bases to trimming and J lost 1 base, with 8 bases between them. The CDR3 loop reads CATSVTRNTEAFF. DNA for the CDR3: TGTGCCACCAGCGTAACCAGGAACACTGAAGCTTTCTTT.

The chain employs TRBV6-1 and TRBJ2-3, with a possible D match to TRBD1 (5 bases). Trimming cost V 1 base and J 4 bases, with 15 bases left between them. CDR3 length: 16 residues. Germline CDR1 reads MNHNS; CDR2 reads SASEGT. Written as DNA, the CDR3 is TGTGCCAGCAGTGAAGTCGGTAGGGGTGTCGCAGATACGCAGTATTTT. Protein sequence: CASSEVGRGVADTQYF.

This clone was seen a single time. The V gene is TRBV5-1, the J gene TRBJ2-2, with D perhaps TRBD2 (7 bases). Trimming pared 4 bases from V and 4 bases from J, leaving 14 bases between. The germline gives CDR1 SGHRS, CDR2 YFSETQ. The CDR3 is 15 amino acids. The CDR3 here is CASSTQGGGTGELFF. The CDR3 nucleotides read TGCGCCAGCAGCACTCAGGGAGGGGGCACCGGGGAGCTGTTTTTT.

The sample holds one count of this clone. V usage is TRBV18 and J usage is TRBJ2-7, with D tentatively TRBD2 (5 bases). V gave up 5 bases and J gave up 5 bases, with 16 bases separating them. The CDR3 has 14 amino acids. Germline assignment: CDR1 KGHSH and CDR2 LQKENI. This CDR3 is CASSANPGVHEQYF. CDR3 nucleotides: TGTGCCAGCTCAGCCAATCCCGGGGTCCACGAGCAGTACTTC. Drawing the rest from reference TRBV18 and TRBJ2-7, the complete variable domain is NAGVMQNPRHLVRRRGQEARLRCSPMKGHSHVYWYRQLPEEGLKFMVYLQKENIIDESGMPKERFSAEFPKEGPSILRIQQVVRGDSAAYFCASSANPGVHEQYFGPGTRLTVT.

V is TRBV12-5 and J is TRBJ1-1; 11 bases are shared with TRBD1. The CDR3 runs 16 residues. V lost 3 bases and J lost 1; bases outside the gene matches: 4. From germline, CDR1 is LGHNT and CDR2 FRNRAP. CDR3 nucleotides: TGTGCTAGTGGTTTCGGGGACAGGGGGAAGAACACTGAAGCTTTCTTT. Protein: CASGFGDRGKNTEAFF. The whole variable domain, remainder taken from reference TRBV12-5 and TRBJ1-1, is DARVTQTPRHKVTEMGQEVTMRCQPILGHNTVFWYRQTMMQGLELLAYFRNRAPLDDSGMPKDRFSAEMPDATLATLKIQPSEPRDSAVYFCASGFGDRGKNTEAFFGQGTRLTVV.

This chain connects TRBV7-3 to TRBJ2-1, with 7 bases aligning to TRBD1. The J segment lost 0 bases and the V segment lost 5 bases, leaving 7 bases of the junction unmatched. Germline CDR1 and CDR2: SGHTA and FQGTGA. CDR3 length: 16 residues. CDR3 loop: CASSPSRDSSYNEQFF. The CDR3 bases are TGTGCCAGCAGCCCAAGCCGGGACAGCTCCTACAATGAGCAGTTCTTC. Using reference TRBV7-3 and TRBJ2-1 for the parts outside the CDR3, the full variable domain is GAGVSQTPSNKVTEKGKYVELRCDPISGHTALYWYRQSLGQGPEFLIYFQGTGAADDSGLPNDRFFAVRPEGSVSTLKIQRTERGDSAVYLCASSPSRDSSYNEQFFGPGTRLTVL.

This clone has only one observation. The chain couples TRBV29-1 to TRBJ2-5; D is perhaps TRBD1 (6 bases). Germline CDR1 is SQVTM and CDR2 is ANQGSEA. The V gene lost 3 bases and the J gene lost 1 base, with 15 bases spanning the gap. This CDR3 contains 15 residues. CDR3 coding DNA: TGCAGCGTTGACCCGTTTTGGGACACCCAAGAGACCCAGTACTTC. Protein sequence: CSVDPFWDTQETQYF. The full variable domain, completed using reference TRBV29-1 and TRBJ2-5, is SAVISQKPSRDICQRGTSLTIQCQVDSQVTMMFWYRQQPGQSLTLIATANQGSEATYESGFVIDKFPISRPNLTFSTLTVSNMSPEDSSIYLCSVDPFWDTQETQYFGPGTRLLVL.

J is TRBJ2-1 and V is TRBV5-6, with D possibly TRBD1 on 6 matching bases. Germline CDR1 SGHDT, CDR2 YYEEEE. CDR3 length equals 15 residues. Trimming left V 4 bases short and J 4 bases short, with 15 bases between. In DNA form, the CDR3 reads TGTGCCAGCAGCCCGGAGGACAGCTATTACAATGAGCAGTTCTTC. Residues: CASSPEDSYYNEQFF.

The chain uses TRBV4-3 and TRBJ1-6; D uncertain. With 0 bases removed from V and 9 bases from J, the gap between germline ends came to 9 bases. This CDR3 region has 14 residues. Germline-derived CDR1 and CDR2 are LGHNA and YSLEER. The CDR3 DNA is TGCGCCAGCAGCCAAGATCTGACACTTTCACCCCTCCACTTT. Its translation: CASSQDLTLSPLHF.

The genes are TRBV5-5 and TRBJ1-1; D possibly corresponds to TRBD1 (6 bases). CDR1 and CDR2 from the germline V gene are SGHKS and YYEKEE (reference sequence). Between the trimmed V and J ends, which lost 4 bases and 4 bases, there was a span of 14 bases. The CDR3 is 14 residues long. CDR3 sequence: CASSTYTGSTEAFF. DNA of the CDR3: TGTGCCAGCAGCACCTATACAGGGTCCACTGAAGCTTTCTTT.

The chain carries TRBV10-3 and TRBJ1-2, with TRBD1 matching over 7 bases. The CDR3 is 14 amino acids. V was clipped by 5 bases and J by 3 bases; unmatched bases: 6. CDR1 and CDR2 (germline): ENHRY, SYGVKD. The CDR3 region is CAISKTGVDYGYTF. CDR3 in DNA: TGTGCCATCAGTAAAACAGGGGTGGACTATGGCTACACCTTC.

The V call is TRBV7-9, the J call TRBJ1-4; perhaps TRBD1 as D (6 bases). The CDR3 consists of 16 residues. Germline V CDR1 and CDR2: SEHNR, FQNEAQ (reference sequence). Trimming took 2 bases from V and 8 from J, leaving 18 bases between them. Written as DNA, the CDR3 is TGTGCCAGCAGCTTAATAGCTTTGGGGGCATCGGAAAAACTGTTTTTT. The encoded protein is CASSLIALGASEKLFF.

V and J are TRBV19 and TRBJ2-3; perhaps TRBD2 as D (5 bases). Trimming cost V 5 bases and J 0 bases, with 15 bases left between them. The germline gives CDR1 LNHDA, CDR2 SQIVND (reference sequence). The CDR3 is made up of 16 amino acids. The CDR3 region is CASSLRGVGSTDTQYF. The DNA for the CDR3 is TGTGCCAGTAGTCTTCGGGGAGTGGGGAGCACAGATACGCAGTATTTT.

The chain couples TRBV7-6 to TRBJ2-5, with 13 bases matching TRBD2. V shed 1 base and J 5 bases; nucleotides not matched to a gene: 7. The CDR3 totals 17 residues. In germline, CDR1 is SGHVS, CDR2 FNYEAQ. The DNA of the CDR3 is TGTGCCAGCAGCTTAGGAACTAGCGGGGGGGCCCAGGAGACCCAGTACTTC. Its protein product is CASSLGTSGGAQETQYF.

V gene TRBV2 combines with J gene TRBJ2-3, with 7 bases identical to TRBD1. Unmatched junction bases numbered 12, after V lost 7 bases and J lost 5 bases. Germline V gene lookup returns CDR1 SNHLY and CDR2 FYNNEI. The CDR3 extends over 15 amino acids. For the CDR3, the DNA is TGTGCCAGCACCGACAGGGACAGTTTGGTAGATACGCAGTATTTT. Amino acid sequence: CASTDRDSLVDTQYF.

The chain recombines TRBV6-1 with TRBJ1-1; the D is unclear. Germline-derived CDR1 and CDR2 are MNHNS and SASEGT. The CDR3 covers 14 residues. The V gene lost 3 bases and the J gene lost 10 bases, with 18 bases spanning the gap. CDR3 protein: CASSDPQRTYGAFF. The CDR3, as DNA: TGTGCCAGCAGTGACCCACAGCGGACCTACGGAGCTTTCTTT.

This sequence joins TRBV6-5 and TRBJ1-2; 7 bases align to TRBD1. V gave up 10 bases and J gave up 6 bases; unmatched junction bases: 8. Germline CDR1 is MNHEY and CDR2 is SVGAGI. The CDR3 is 12 amino acids. This CDR3 reads CANFDREHGYTF. In nucleotides, the CDR3 is TGTGCCAACTTCGACAGGGAACATGGCTACACCTTC.